The clone carrying this T cell receptor beta chain was detected many times. TCRdb re-derived calls from the 5' RACE reads in MiXCR, one entry per CDR3 protein. The sample lists around 55,000 distinct CDR3 sequences, under 25% seen once, with 2.5% to 3.5% in the top ten. From germline, CDR1 is MGHRA and CDR2 YSYEKL. V shed 5 bases and J shed 0 bases, with 11 bases lying between them. The length of the CDR3 is 15 residues. Cells sorted as Tregs were CD4+, CD25+ and CD127-/low. This clonotype was sampled from a female donor with breast cancer. The sequenced sample was tumor-infiltrating Tregs sorted from the breast tumor. V usage is TRBV4-1 and J usage is TRBJ1-3; D not resolved. CDR3 in amino acids: CASSTFGLSGNTIYF. The CDR3 nucleotides read TGCGCCAGCAGCACCTTCGGGCTCTCTGGAAACACCATATATTTT.